The entry below gives a single TCR beta chain sequence along with its context. The data stem from a study of control samples from healthy donors and cancer patients. Data came from immunoSEQ multiplex PCR; TCRdb stores just in-frame clones and leaves some out. The sample lists about 94,000 clones; 86% were seen once. The CDR3 loop spans 19 amino acids. The trim removed 7 bases at V and 4 bases at J, leaving 21 bases unmatched. CDR1 is LNHDA and CDR2 is SQIVND in the germline V gene (reference sequence). The rearrangement links TRBV19 to TRBJ2-4, with 8 bases fitting TRBD1. Specimen: blood. The origin of this receptor is a woman aged 45-59 years in good health. CDR3 in amino acids: CASTPPAGRQGQSKNIQYF. CDR3 DNA sequence: TGTGCCAGTACCCCACCGGCGGGTCGACAGGGGCAATCTAAAAACATTCAGTACTTC.